This TCR beta chain is from a study of blood T cell repertoires in COVID-19. Study at large: Both acute and convalescent COVID-19 samples were obtained from the United States, Italy and Spain.

Across 24 US areas, participants ranged in age from about 18 to 90 years. Trimming removed 0 bases from V and 9 bases from J; junction bases left unmatched: 0. This CDR3 is built from 14 residues. CDR1 SGHRS and CDR2 YFSETQ come from the germline V gene. As processed by the authors: Reference gene primers were amplified, and this amplification served to estimate nucleated cell counts. The repertoire was sequenced with immunoSEQ multiplex PCR; TCRdb's copy has only in-frame clones and lacks some. Clone size and V and J calls were adopted from that table, with D and trimming inferred from the DNA. The data show approximately 200,000 clones, approximately 86% seen once.

Sequencing used PBMCs or T cells enriched from blood (not recorded which). The chain has TRBV5-1 and TRBJ2-1, with 13 positions matching TRBD2. The clonotype was recovered from a man aged 18 to 30 with acute COVID-19. This CDR3 reads CASSLGTSGSEQFF. The CDR3, as DNA: TGCGCCAGCAGCTTGGGGACTAGCGGGAGTGAGCAGTTCTTC.